This T cell receptor (beta chain) was sequenced during a study of T cells in tumors after PD-1 blockade. CDR1 is LNHDA, CDR2 SQIVND, per germline (reference sequence). The CDR3 extends over 14 amino acids. V was pared by 1 base and J by 1 base, with 7 bases between. Assay: immunoSEQ multiplex PCR; the TCRdb copy retains only in-frame clones and omits some. The sample shows some 66,000 clones, around 72% of them seen only once. There are a few counts of this clone. The specimen was PBMCs, collected after anti-PD-1 treatment. This chain uses TRBV19 with TRBJ1-1; possibly TRBD1 for D (5 bases). The sequence was obtained from a human donor with basal cell carcinoma. The CDR3 DNA follows: TGTGCCAGTAGTATAGGAGGGGAGAACACTGAAGCTTTCTTT. Its protein product is CASSIGGENTEAFF.